The T cell receptor (beta chain) under discussion was sequenced for a study of T cells in Graves' hyperthyroidism and ophthalmopathy (dated by TCRdb to the late 2010s). With regard to the full study: Peripheral blood was sampled at the time of initial diagnosis, prior to any treatment. To identify TCR V-J signatures that set the groups apart, the researchers used a discovery cohort of about a hundred patients, made up of 43 with Graves' ophthalmopathy and around 58 with stable Graves' hyperthyroidism. TCR Vbeta CDR3 sequencing of 130 to 150 peripheral blood samples (about 45 ophthalmopathy, about 74 hyperthyroidism and roughly 17 progressor patients) is reported in the paper. Whether ophthalmopathy could be predicted prospectively was tested in an independent validation cohort made up of roughly 19 hyperthyroidism patients plus 17 patients who later progressed to ophthalmopathy. After blood sampling, hyperthyroidism patients were treated with methimazole at a starting dose of 30 mg daily, and ophthalmopathy patients were treated with high-dose intravenous methylprednisolone. The 100 discovery patients were randomly split 7:3 into training and test sets. Thyroid tissue and blood T-cell repertoires from six Graves' hyperthyroidism patients were also compared in the study.

As regards this clonotype: Its recognized antigen is unknown. The record has no base qualities; no much larger clone is one base away.

The germline V gene yields SGHTA for CDR1 and FQGNSA for CDR2. Clipping removes 5 bases from V and 5 bases from J, with 8 as the unmatched junction base count. Counted from cysteine to phenylalanine, this CDR3 has 15 amino acids. The entry retains the CDR3 DNA only, 45 bases that are in frame from base 1. The TCR beta CDR3 regions were amplified from the RNA transcripts. A first-round RT-PCR of the TCR CDR3 used the HTBI primer set with the Qiagen OneStep RT-PCR kit. A second multiplex PCR round built the libraries, followed by size selection and purification. Sequencing of the libraries was done on an Illumina HiSeq2000 using paired-end 100 bp reads. The original pipeline was this. SOAPnuke was used to process the raw data, removing reads that contained adapters or uncalled bases, had a mean Phred below 15, or lacked an exact match to the constant primer or identifier. High-quality paired reads were merged with COPE v1.2.5, and unique nucleotide sequences were defined as clonotypes. Clonotypes were aligned to IMGT TRBV, TRBD and TRBJ reference segments using MiTCR v1.1. Analysis was restricted to V-J combinations with a frequency above 0.0001, which covered roughly 99% of repertoires. A TCS score was defined as the ratio between F50 (clonal expansion) and ExV (chaos), using BLOSUM62-based TCRdist between CDR3 peptides within each V-J. Welch's t-statistics and random forest reduced roughly 540 V-J features to about 13, which were used in a naive Bayes classifier (R e1071). Thyroid-blood repertoire similarity was quantified with the Morisita-Horn index. TCRdb trimmed the raw reads at Q25, called clones with MiXCR and kept productive beta chains. Each entry merges the rows of one CDR3 protein and shows their most common DNA and genes. The V and J calls and clone size are TCRdb's, not the authors'. Present in this sample are 600,000 to 700,000 distinct CDR3 sequences, approximately 15% of which were seen just once. The ten largest clones add up to about 4.5% of the sample.

Points the paper makes about the study in general: Sample size was not statistically predetermined, and investigators were not blinded to group allocation. Most expanded thyroid clonotypes (frequency above 0.001) were also detected in blood, suggesting blood repertoires may reflect thyroid immune responses. In validation, the model predicted progression to ophthalmopathy a median of roughly 6.1 months before onset, with roughly 70% sensitivity and roughly 79% specificity. A model built on a 13 V-J signature distinguished ophthalmopathy from stable hyperthyroidism, reaching around 87% sensitivity and about 81% specificity in cross-validation and 80%/75% in testing.

Moderately to severely active disease, a Clinical Activity Score of at least 3, a NOSPECS grade of at least 4, and a duration under 3 months were present in ophthalmopathy patients. Patients with uncontrolled infections, other autoimmune diseases, pregnancy or lactation were excluded. Diagnoses were based on clinical symptoms, serum thyroxine and TRAb, thyroid ultrasound and orbital computed tomography. PBMCs were separated from approximately 10 ml of fresh peripheral blood using Ficoll-Paque density gradient centrifugation. Total RNA was extracted using Trizol reagent, and RNA quality was assessed on an Agilent 2100 Bioanalyzer.

The sequence links TRBV7-2 to TRBJ2-7; 11 bases in the middle match TRBD2. Input material: blood. The receptor was isolated from a woman aged 40 to 50 with Graves' ophthalmopathy. The CDR3: CASSPGTSGWHEQYF. The DNA sequence is as follows: TGTGCCAGCAGCCCCGGGACTAGCGGTTGGCACGAGCAGTACTTC.